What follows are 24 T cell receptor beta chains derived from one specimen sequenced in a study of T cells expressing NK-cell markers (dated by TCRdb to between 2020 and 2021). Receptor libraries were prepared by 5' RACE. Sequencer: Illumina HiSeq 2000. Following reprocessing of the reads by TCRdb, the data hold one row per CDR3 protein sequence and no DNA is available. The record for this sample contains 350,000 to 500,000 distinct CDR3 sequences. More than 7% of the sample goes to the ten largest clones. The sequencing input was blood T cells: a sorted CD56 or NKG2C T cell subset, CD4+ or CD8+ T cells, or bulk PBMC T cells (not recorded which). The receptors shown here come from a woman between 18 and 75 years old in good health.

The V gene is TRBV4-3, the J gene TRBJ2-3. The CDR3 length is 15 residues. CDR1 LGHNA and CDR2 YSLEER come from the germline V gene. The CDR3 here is CASSQWSASTDTQYF.

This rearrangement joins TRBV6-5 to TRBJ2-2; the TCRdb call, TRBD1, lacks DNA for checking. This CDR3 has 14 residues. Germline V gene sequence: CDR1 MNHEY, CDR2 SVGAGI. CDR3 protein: CASSLTGAGGELFF.

The CDR3 reads CASSVDRGGNTEAFF. V and J are TRBV9 and TRBJ1-1. CDR3 length: 15 residues. Germline assignment: CDR1 SGDLS and CDR2 YYNGEE.

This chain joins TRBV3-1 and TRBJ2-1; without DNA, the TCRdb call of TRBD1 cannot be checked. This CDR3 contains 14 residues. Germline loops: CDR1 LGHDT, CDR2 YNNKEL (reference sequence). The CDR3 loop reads CASESGGSYNEQFF.

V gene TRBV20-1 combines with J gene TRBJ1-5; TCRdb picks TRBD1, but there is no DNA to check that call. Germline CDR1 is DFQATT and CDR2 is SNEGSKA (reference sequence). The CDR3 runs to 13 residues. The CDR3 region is CSASTGGGQPQHF.

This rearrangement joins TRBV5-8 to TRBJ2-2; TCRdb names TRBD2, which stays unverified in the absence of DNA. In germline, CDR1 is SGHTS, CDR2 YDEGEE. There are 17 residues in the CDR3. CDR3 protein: CASSPINSGLSAGELFF.

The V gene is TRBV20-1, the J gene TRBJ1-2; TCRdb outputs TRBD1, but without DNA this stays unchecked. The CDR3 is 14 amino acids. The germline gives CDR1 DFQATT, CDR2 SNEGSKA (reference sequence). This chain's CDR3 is CSARGTYTDYGYTF.

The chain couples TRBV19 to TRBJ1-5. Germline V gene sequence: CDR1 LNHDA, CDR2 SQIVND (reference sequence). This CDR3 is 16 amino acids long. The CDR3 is CASSTRTAKRHQPQHF.

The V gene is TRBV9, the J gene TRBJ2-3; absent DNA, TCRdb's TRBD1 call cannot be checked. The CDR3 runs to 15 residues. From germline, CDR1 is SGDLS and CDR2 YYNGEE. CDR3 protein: CASSLPAGAADTQYF. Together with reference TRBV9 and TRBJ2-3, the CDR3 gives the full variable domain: DSGVTQTPKHLITATGQRVTLRCSPRSGDLSVYWYQQSLDQGLQFLIQYYNGEERAKGNILERFSAQQFPDLHSELNLSSLELGDSALYFCASSLPAGAADTQYFGPGTRLTVL.

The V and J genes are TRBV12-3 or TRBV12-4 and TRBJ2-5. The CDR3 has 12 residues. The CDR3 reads CASSLVGETQYF.

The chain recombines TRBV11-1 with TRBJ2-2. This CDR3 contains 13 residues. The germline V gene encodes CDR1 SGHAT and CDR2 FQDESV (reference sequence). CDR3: CASSSRVAGELFF.

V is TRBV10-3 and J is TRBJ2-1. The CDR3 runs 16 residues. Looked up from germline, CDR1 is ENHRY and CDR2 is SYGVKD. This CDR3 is CAISAIGGEIYNEQFF.

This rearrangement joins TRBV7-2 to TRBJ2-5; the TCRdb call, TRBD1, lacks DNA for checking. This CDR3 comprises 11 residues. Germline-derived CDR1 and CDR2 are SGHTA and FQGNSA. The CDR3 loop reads CATQEQETQYF. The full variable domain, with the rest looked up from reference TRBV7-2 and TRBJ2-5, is GAGVSQSPSNKVTEKGKDVELRCDPISGHTALYWYRQSLGQGLEFLIYFQGNSAPDKSGLPSDRFSAERTGGSVSTLTIQRTQQEDSAVYLCATQEQETQYFGPGTRLLVL.

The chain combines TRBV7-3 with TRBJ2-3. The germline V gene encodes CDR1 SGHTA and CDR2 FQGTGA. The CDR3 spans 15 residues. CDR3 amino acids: CASSPSTHPTDTQYF.

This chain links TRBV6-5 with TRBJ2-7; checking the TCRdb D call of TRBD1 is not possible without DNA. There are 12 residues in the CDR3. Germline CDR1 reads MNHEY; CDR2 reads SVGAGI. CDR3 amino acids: CASSPGGAGQYF.

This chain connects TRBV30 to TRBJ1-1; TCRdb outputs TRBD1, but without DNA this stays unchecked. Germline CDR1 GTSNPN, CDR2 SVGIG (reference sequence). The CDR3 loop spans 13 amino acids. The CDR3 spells CAWSPGGATEAFF.

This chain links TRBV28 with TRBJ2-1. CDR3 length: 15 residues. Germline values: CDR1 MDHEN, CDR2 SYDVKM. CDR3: CASIPTGSSYNEQFF.

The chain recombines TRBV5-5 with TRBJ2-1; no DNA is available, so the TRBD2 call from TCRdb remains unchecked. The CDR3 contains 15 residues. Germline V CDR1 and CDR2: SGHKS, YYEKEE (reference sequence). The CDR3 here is CASTTTSFAYNEQFF.

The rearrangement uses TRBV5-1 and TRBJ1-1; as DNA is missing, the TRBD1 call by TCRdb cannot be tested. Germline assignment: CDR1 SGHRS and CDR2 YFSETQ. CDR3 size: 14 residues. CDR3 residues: CASGGDRGRTEAFF.

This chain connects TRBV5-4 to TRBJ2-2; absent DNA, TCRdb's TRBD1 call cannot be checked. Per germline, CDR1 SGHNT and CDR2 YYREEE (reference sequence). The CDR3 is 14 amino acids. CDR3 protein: CASSYYRGTGELFF.

CDR3 amino acids: CAISTQETQYF. The chain couples TRBV10-3 to TRBJ2-5. This CDR3 contains 11 residues. CDR1 and CDR2 from the germline V gene are ENHRY and SYGVKD.

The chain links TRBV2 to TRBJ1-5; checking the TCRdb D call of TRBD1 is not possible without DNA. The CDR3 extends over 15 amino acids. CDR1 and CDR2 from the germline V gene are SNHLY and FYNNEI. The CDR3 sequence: CASRAGGQANQPQHF.

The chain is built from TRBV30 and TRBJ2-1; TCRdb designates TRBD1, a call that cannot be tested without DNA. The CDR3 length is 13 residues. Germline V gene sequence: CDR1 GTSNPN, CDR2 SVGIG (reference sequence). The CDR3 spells CAWSVISGNEQFF.

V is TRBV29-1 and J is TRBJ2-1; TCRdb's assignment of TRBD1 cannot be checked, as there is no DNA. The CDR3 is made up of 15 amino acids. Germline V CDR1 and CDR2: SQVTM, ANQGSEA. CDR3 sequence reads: CSVTGTAMSYNEQFF.